This TCR beta chain was documented in a study of T cell repertoires in cytomegalovirus infection. Germline trimming cut 3 bases from V and 9 bases from J; bases unmatched to any gene: 7. The CDR3 runs to 15 residues. Per the germline V gene, CDR1 is KGHDR and CDR2 is SFDVKD. Each CDR3 protein is one row after TCRdb ran MiXCR on the reads. Seen here are just under 550,000 distinct CDR3 sequences, approximately 26% observed once, and the top ten hold under 15%. Sequencing input: PBMCs. The TCR sequence derives from a human donor in good health (CMV status not recorded). Some clones in this sample may be carry-over from other donors' samples. The rearrangement uses TRBV24-1 and TRBJ2-1; TRBD2 aligns across 10 bases. DNA for the CDR3: TGTGCCACCAGTGATCCTAGCGGGAGACGGGGTGAGCAGTTCTTC. This translates into CATSDPSGRRGEQFF.